The present TCR beta chain was sequenced within a study of blood T cell repertoires in COVID-19. V was cut by 4 bases and J by 3 bases, with 10 bases left in between. Per germline, CDR1 SGHRS and CDR2 YFSETQ. This CDR3 has 13 residues. Only in-frame clones appear in the TCRdb table, and some are missing; sequencing was by immunoSEQ multiplex PCR. The data show hundreds of thousands of clones, 85% seen once. Sequenced input: peripheral blood. The receptor was isolated from a human donor in a cohort sampled during active COVID-19. The chain recombines TRBV5-1 with TRBJ2-5; no clear D gene. The CDR3 region has the DNA TGCGCCAGCAGCCCCGGCACAGAAGAGACCCAGTACTTC. Its translation: CASSPGTEETQYF.